This T cell receptor beta chain comes out of a study of cytomegalovirus exposure and HLA in healthy donors. Study results and caveats: For most subjects, TCR beta sequences were reported to predict HLA-A and HLA-B alleles with accuracy.

The PCR had 60 Vbeta and 13 Jbeta primers. The assay was immunoSEQ multiplex PCR, and TCRdb's table has in-frame clones only and misses some. This table holds 100,000 to 150,000 clones, 81% found once. Turning to this clone: Its antigen remains unknown.

The CDR3 sequence is 12 residues long. Germline CDR1 and CDR2: PRHDT and FYEKMQ (reference sequence). Trimming removed 1 base from V and 4 bases from J, with 5 bases in between. The TCR sequence derives from a man aged 18 to 29 in good health and CMV-seronegative. The V gene is TRBV13, the J gene TRBJ2-7; D unclear. Sequenced sample: PBMCs. The CDR3 sequence is CASSLAGYEQYF. The CDR3 DNA follows: TGTGCCAGCAGCTTAGCCGGGTACGAGCAGTACTTC.